The rows below give T cell receptor beta chains drawn from one sample of a study of T cell responses to AZD1222 COVID-19 vaccine. The assay was immunoSEQ multiplex PCR, and TCRdb's table has in-frame clones only and misses some. The sample has more than 95,000 clones; around nine tenths are singletons. The starting material was peripheral blood, obtained on day 0 of AZD1222 vaccination. These receptors all come from an adult in good health. Both conserved end residues are part of each CDR3. A D gene is named only where the DNA matches it firmly. Rows may omit the clone size; those that give it use once, few, many or a size class.

v_gene	j_gene	abundance	d_gene	CDR3aa	CDR3nt
TRBV7-2	TRBJ2-2	-	-	CASSSHGGTGELFF	TGTGCCAGCAGCTCCCACGGAGGGACCGGGGAGCTGTTTTTT
TRBV29-1	TRBJ2-3	-	-	CSVVLAISTDTQYF	TGCAGCGTTGTCCTAGCGATTAGCACAGATACGCAGTATTTT
TRBV12-3/TRBV12-4	TRBJ1-1	-	TRBD1	CASSLVSGGEAFF	TGTGCCAGCAGTTTAGTTTCAGGGGGTGAAGCTTTCTTT
TRBV7-2	TRBJ2-1	few	-	CASSLGYSYNEQFF	TGTGCCAGCAGCCTTGGCTACTCCTACAATGAGCAGTTCTTC
TRBV2	TRBJ1-1	-	-	CASSEMDVNTEAFF	TGTGCCAGCAGTGAAATGGATGTGAACACTGAAGCTTTCTTT
TRBV7-2	TRBJ2-2	-	TRBD1	CASSLGQGDTGELFF	TGTGCCAGCAGCTTGGGGCAGGGGGACACCGGGGAGCTGTTTTTT
TRBV6-5	TRBJ2-3	-	TRBD2	CASSYGAGGPGDTQYF	TGTGCCAGCAGTTACGGGGCGGGAGGGCCAGGTGATACGCAGTATTTT
TRBV5-1	TRBJ1-4	once	TRBD1	CASSWTGVRSNEKLFF	TGCGCCAGCAGCTGGACAGGGGTGAGGTCTAATGAAAAACTGTTTTTT
TRBV10-3	TRBJ2-2	-	TRBD1	CAISRGRYTGELFF	TGTGCCATCAGTAGGGGGCGGTACACCGGGGAGCTGTTTTTT
TRBV30	TRBJ2-3	-	TRBD2	CACSRGGRSQYF	TGTGCCTGCTCCCGGGGGGGGCGGTCGCAGTATTTT
TRBV10-3	TRBJ2-2	once	-	CATAGGPNGELFF	TGTGCCACCGCAGGAGGCCCCAACGGGGAGCTGTTTTTT
TRBV19	TRBJ2-7	-	TRBD1	CASSDRGSSYEQYF	TGTGCCAGTTCCGACAGGGGGAGCTCCTACGAGCAGTACTTC
TRBV12-3/TRBV12-4	TRBJ2-3	-	-	CASSTSRDTQYF	TGTGCCAGCAGTACTAGCAGGGATACGCAGTATTTT
TRBV6-5	TRBJ1-2	-	-	CASSYSLDSGDGYTF	TGTGCCAGCAGTTACTCGTTGGACAGCGGCGATGGCTACACCTTC
TRBV5-1	TRBJ2-1	-	TRBD2	CASSFLAGEYNEQFF	TGCGCCAGCAGCTTTCTAGCGGGAGAGTACAATGAGCAGTTCTTC
TRBV5-5	TRBJ1-1	-	TRBD1	CASSFNRGGTEAFF	TGTGCCAGCAGCTTTAACAGGGGTGGGACTGAAGCTTTCTTT
TRBV2	TRBJ1-2	-	-	CASQKEPHKSYGYTF	TGTGCCAGCCAAAAGGAGCCCCATAAGTCCTATGGCTACACCTTC
TRBV27	TRBJ2-1	-	TRBD2	CASSFTSGSYNEQFF	TGTGCCAGCAGTTTCACTAGCGGGAGCTACAATGAGCAGTTCTTC
TRBV6-6	TRBJ2-2	-	TRBD1	CASTPGTANTGELFF	TGTGCCAGCACCCCGGGGACAGCGAACACCGGGGAGCTGTTTTTT
TRBV5-1	TRBJ2-7	-	TRBD1	CASSGRGGSNRGEQYF	TGCGCCAGCAGCGGCCGAGGGGGCTCTAATAGGGGCGAGCAGTACTTC
TRBV3-1/TRBV3-2	TRBJ1-1	-	-	CASSQAIRNTEAFF	TGTGCCAGCAGCCAAGCAATCAGGAACACTGAAGCTTTCTTT
TRBV2	TRBJ1-5	once	-	CASSEGTRYNQPQHF	TGTGCCAGCAGTGAGGGGACCAGGTACAATCAGCCCCAGCATTTT
TRBV13	TRBJ1-4	-	-	CASRSYRGGAEKLFF	TGTGCCAGCCGGAGCTATCGGGGCGGGGCTGAAAAACTGTTTTTT
TRBV6-6	TRBJ1-2	-	TRBD1	CASLIPPTGDYGYTF	TGTGCCAGCCTCATTCCTCCCACAGGGGACTATGGCTACACCTTC
TRBV2	TRBJ2-7	-	-	CASSRTAMGEQYF	TGTGCCAGCAGTAGGACAGCCATGGGCGAGCAGTACTTC
TRBV2	TRBJ2-7	-	TRBD2	CASREKLAGGRYEQYF	TGTGCCAGCAGGGAAAAACTAGCGGGAGGGAGGTACGAGCAGTACTTC
TRBV5-4	TRBJ1-1	-	-	CASSLAGTLGTEAFF	TGTGCCAGCAGCTTGGCCGGGACACTCGGCACTGAAGCTTTCTTT
TRBV7-6	TRBJ2-1	-	TRBD2	CASSPTPSGNNNEQFF	TGTGCCAGCAGCCCGACCCCTAGCGGGAACAACAATGAGCAGTTCTTC
TRBV6-5	TRBJ1-5	-	-	CASSRGGWDNQPQHF	TGTGCCAGCAGTAGAGGCGGTTGGGACAATCAGCCCCAGCATTTT
TRBV2	TRBJ1-5	-	TRBD1	CASSEQGNSNQPQHF	TGTGCCAGCAGCGAACAGGGGAATAGCAATCAGCCCCAGCATTTT
TRBV10-3	TRBJ1-2	-	TRBD1	CAISAEGAYGYTF	TGTGCCATCAGTGCCGAGGGGGCCTATGGCTACACCTTC
TRBV4-2	TRBJ1-2	-	TRBD1	CASSQGDRGGYGYTF	TGTGCCAGCAGCCAAGGTGACAGGGGCGGCTATGGCTACACCTTC
TRBV4-1	TRBJ2-4	once	TRBD2	CASSQEGTSLAKNIQYF	TGCGCCAGCAGCCAAGAAGGGACTAGCCTCGCCAAAAACATTCAGTACTTC
TRBV9	TRBJ2-2	once	-	CASSREGGNGELFF	TGTGCCAGCAGCAGAGAAGGGGGGAACGGGGAGCTGTTTTTT
TRBV18	TRBJ2-2	once	-	CASSPAESGELFF	TGTGCCAGCTCACCAGCCGAAAGCGGGGAGCTGTTTTTT
TRBV25-1	TRBJ2-6	-	-	CASSPGHVLTF	TGTGCCAGCAGCCCGGGTCACGTCCTGACTTTC
TRBV3-1/TRBV3-2	TRBJ2-1	-	TRBD1	CASSQDPVGGVNEQFF	TGTGCCAGCAGCCAAGATCCGGTAGGGGGCGTGAATGAGCAGTTCTTC
TRBV7-9	TRBJ2-7	-	-	CASSLATGLGGYEQYF	TGTGCCAGCAGCTTAGCGACGGGGCTAGGAGGGTACGAGCAGTACTTC
TRBV7-3	TRBJ2-7	-	TRBD2	CASSLGLAGAEQYF	TGTGCCAGCAGCTTGGGACTAGCGGGAGCCGAGCAGTACTTC
TRBV10-3	TRBJ1-5	once	-	CAISDGLGGNQPQHF	TGTGCCATCAGTGATGGCTTGGGGGGCAATCAGCCCCAGCATTTT
TRBV7-3	TRBJ2-6	-	-	CASSPTLGGSGANVLTF	TGTGCCAGCAGCCCGACCCTAGGGGGGTCTGGGGCCAACGTCCTGACTTTC
TRBV27	TRBJ1-2	-	-	CASSFNGNYGYTF	TGTGCCAGCAGTTTCAACGGCAACTATGGCTACACCTTC
TRBV7-2	TRBJ1-2	-	TRBD1	CASSPTGSYGYTF	TGTGCCAGCAGCCCGACAGGGAGCTATGGCTACACCTTC
TRBV21-1	TRBJ1-2	-	-	CASRAYPLSRGNYGYTF	TGTGCCAGCAGGGCCTACCCATTGAGTCGGGGGAACTATGGCTACACCTTC
TRBV5-4	TRBJ1-6	-	-	CASSLGGAENNSPLHF	TGTGCCAGCAGCTTGGGGGGGGCAGAAAATAATTCACCCCTCCACTTT
TRBV3-1/TRBV3-2	TRBJ1-2	-	TRBD1	CASSLDRVGGYTF	TGTGCCAGCAGCCTGGACAGGGTCGGTGGCTACACCTTC
TRBV5-1	TRBJ2-1	-	TRBD2	CASSSPMGTPGTSGALVYNEQFF	TGCGCCAGCAGCTCCCCTATGGGGACCCCTGGGACTAGCGGGGCTTTGGTCTACAATGAGCAGTTCTTC
TRBV10-3	TRBJ2-3	once	TRBD2	CAISESTGGLIDTQYF	TGTGCCATCAGTGAGTCTACGGGAGGCCTTATAGATACGCAGTATTTT
TRBV9	TRBJ2-1	-	-	CASSVGGTYNEQFF	TGTGCCAGCAGCGTAGGAGGGACTTACAATGAGCAGTTCTTC